A selection of T cell receptor beta chains follows, all from one sample in a study of blood T cell repertoires in COVID-19. Some clones are missing from TCRdb's copy, which holds only in-frame ones; the method was immunoSEQ multiplex PCR. The profile covers some 270,000 clones, with 80% to 90% appearing a single time and 4% to 5% taken by the ten largest. The sequenced sample consisted of peripheral blood. Every receptor here comes from a woman in her forties who had recovered from COVID-19. CDR3s include the opening cysteine and the closing phenylalanine or tryptophan. Each record gives: clone size, J gene, D gene, V gene, CDR3 length, CDR3 DNA, CDR3 protein. D genes are given only for firm matches. Not every row has a clone size; where given, it reads once, few, many or a size class.

.	TRBJ2-3	TRBD2	TRBV2	14	TGTGCCAGCAGTGTGCGGGAGGTCTCAGATACGCAGTATTTT	CASSVREVSDTQYF
.	TRBJ1-2	.	TRBV9	15	TGTGCCAGCAGCGTAGAATTTGGGGGGAACTATGGCTACACCTTC	CASSVEFGGNYGYTF
.	TRBJ1-5	.	TRBV10-3	12	TGTGCCATCAGTGACAGAAATCAGCCCCAGCATTTT	CAISDRNQPQHF
.	TRBJ2-1	.	TRBV5-1	13	TGCGCCAGCAGTTCTCTCACTAGCATTGAGCAGTTCTTC	CASSSLTSIEQFF
.	TRBJ2-3	TRBD1	TRBV19	15	TGTGCCAGTGGGACAGCCGACGCTAGCACAGATACGCAGTATTTT	CASGTADASTDTQYF
.	TRBJ1-1	.	TRBV29-1	13	TGCAGCGCCGGACATTCCATGAACACTGAAGCTTTCTTT	CSAGHSMNTEAFF
.	TRBJ1-2	.	TRBV2	11	TGTGCCAGCAGGTACCACTTGGGCTACACCTTC	CASRYHLGYTF
.	TRBJ1-4	.	TRBV9	15	TGTGCCAGCAGCGTACAAGGACGGGAGCTTGAAAAACTGTTTTTT	CASSVQGRELEKLFF
.	TRBJ2-5	.	TRBV19	13	TGTGCCAGTAGTCTGACTAGACAAGAGACCCAGTACTTC	CASSLTRQETQYF
.	TRBJ2-1	TRBD2	TRBV10-1	13	TGCGCCAGCAGTTCTAGCGGGAGCCAAGTCCGATTCTTC	CASSSSGSQVRFF
.	TRBJ1-5	.	TRBV4-1	16	TGCGCCAGCAGCCAATTTCCGGTTCCTAGCAATCAGCCCCAGCATTTT	CASSQFPVPSNQPQHF
once	TRBJ2-1	.	TRBV18	13	TGTGCCAGCTCGGAACTCAGGGGCAATGAGCAGTTCTTC	CASSELRGNEQFF
.	TRBJ2-2	TRBD1	TRBV5-4	16	TGTGCCAGCAGCGCCGCTGGGACAGGGTTTAGGGGGGAGCTGTTTTTT	CASSAAGTGFRGELFF
.	TRBJ2-7	TRBD1	TRBV13	16	TGTGCCAGTTCAGGGGTTTCCGGGACAGGGCTGTACGAGCAGTACTTC	CASSGVSGTGLYEQYF
.	TRBJ1-1	TRBD1	TRBV4-3	18	TGCGCCAGCAGCCAAGATCTAGAGGGGGCGTTCAGTGACACTGAAGCTTTCTTT	CASSQDLEGAFSDTEAFF
.	TRBJ2-3	.	TRBV5-1	15	TGCGCCAGCAGATTGACCCCCGCGGTACAAGATACGCAGTATTTT	CASRLTPAVQDTQYF
.	TRBJ2-5	TRBD2	TRBV5-4	16	TGTGCCAGCAGCTTGTCACTAGCGGGGGGGAAGGAGACCCAGTACTTC	CASSLSLAGGKETQYF
.	TRBJ1-2	.	TRBV18	16	TGTGCCAGCTCACCCGGAGAACTCATAACAAACTATGGCTACACCTTC	CASSPGELITNYGYTF
.	TRBJ1-2	.	TRBV3-1/TRBV3-2	14	TGTGCCAGCAGCCGAGACCTACAGGCCTATGGCTACACCTTC	CASSRDLQAYGYTF
.	TRBJ2-1	.	TRBV11-2	19	TGTGCCAGCAGCTTAGAGAGGGGCCGACTAGGCCTAAAGTACGATGAGCAGTTCTTC	CASSLERGRLGLKYDEQFF
few	TRBJ1-5	TRBD1	TRBV20-1	15	TGCAGTGCTAGTCCAGGGGGCGATGGGAATCAGCCCCAGCATTTT	CSASPGGDGNQPQHF
once	TRBJ2-1	.	TRBV4-1	16	TGCGCCAGCAGCCAAGATGAGGACATCTCCTACAATGAGCAGTTCTTC	CASSQDEDISYNEQFF
.	TRBJ1-6	.	TRBV11-2	14	TGTGCCAGCAGCTTAGTAGTCCATAATTCACCCCTCCACTTT	CASSLVVHNSPLHF
few	TRBJ1-6	.	TRBV27	15	TGTGCCAGCAGTTTAGAATACAGGGCACGGTCACCCCTCCACTTT	CASSLEYRARSPLHF
.	TRBJ2-7	TRBD2	TRBV5-4	14	TGTGCCAGCAGCTTGCTAGCGGGGGGCGGCGAGCAGTACTTC	CASSLLAGGGEQYF
.	TRBJ2-1	TRBD1	TRBV30	14	TGTGCCTGGCAACGGGACAGGATCTACAATGAGCAGTTCTTC	CAWQRDRIYNEQFF
.	TRBJ2-2	TRBD2	TRBV6-1	17	TGTGCCAGCAGTGAAGCTTCGGGAGGGCTCCACACCGGGGAGCTGTTTTTT	CASSEASGGLHTGELFF
.	TRBJ1-3	TRBD1	TRBV14	15	TGTGCCAGCAGCCGACGAGAGGACAGGGGAAACACCATATATTTT	CASSRREDRGNTIYF
.	TRBJ1-2	.	TRBV5-6	13	TGTGCCAGCAGCATGACAGTGGGGAATGGCTACACCTTC	CASSMTVGNGYTF
.	TRBJ2-2	TRBD2	TRBV6-5	15	TGTGCCAGCAGTTTATGGGGAGGGCCTGGTGGGGAGCTGTTTTTT	CASSLWGGPGGELFF
.	TRBJ1-5	.	TRBV24-1	14	TGTGCCACCAGTGATTTTAACAGAAATCAGCCCCAGCATTTT	CATSDFNRNQPQHF
.	TRBJ2-7	TRBD1	TRBV4-1	15	TGCGCCAGCAGCCACCCCCCGACAGGGAGCAACGAGCAGTACTTC	CASSHPPTGSNEQYF
.	TRBJ2-1	.	TRBV7-2	17	TGTGCCAGCAGCCCTAGACCTTTCCCAGGGCGTGAGAATGAGCAGTTCTTC	CASSPRPFPGRENEQFF
.	TRBJ1-1	TRBD1	TRBV28	12	TGTGCCAGCAGTTTCCGGGACAGGGAAGCTTTCTTT	CASSFRDREAFF
.	TRBJ1-5	TRBD1	TRBV18	16	TGTGCCAGCTCCCAAGGACAGGCAGATAGCAATCAGCCCCAGCATTTT	CASSQGQADSNQPQHF
few	TRBJ2-1	TRBD2	TRBV15	15	TGTGCCACCGCCAGAGCGGGGGGACGTCCCAATGAGCAGTTCTTC	CATARAGGRPNEQFF
.	TRBJ1-6	TRBD1	TRBV25-1	13	TGTGCCAGCGGGACAGGAGACCATTCACCCCTCCACTTT	CASGTGDHSPLHF
.	TRBJ2-5	TRBD2	TRBV11-3	15	TGTGCCAGCAGCCAAGGGACTAGCTTAGACGAGACCCAGTACTTC	CASSQGTSLDETQYF
few	TRBJ1-3	TRBD1	TRBV28	15	TGTGCCAGCACCACGGCAGGGGGCGGTGGAAACACCATATATTTT	CASTTAGGGGNTIYF
.	TRBJ2-7	TRBD2	TRBV11-2	15	TGTGCCAGCAGCTTGGGAGCGGGGTCTCCCTACGAGCAGTACTTC	CASSLGAGSPYEQYF
.	TRBJ2-2	TRBD2	TRBV13	15	TGTGCCAGCAGCGAGGGACTAGCGCGCACCGGGGAGCTGTTTTTT	CASSEGLARTGELFF
.	TRBJ2-2	.	TRBV24-1	17	TGTGCCACCAGTCCAGTAAGGGGACAAGCTGACACCGGGGAGCTGTTTTTT	CATSPVRGQADTGELFF
.	TRBJ1-2	TRBD1	TRBV19	15	TGTGCCAGTAGGACCAAAGGACAGGGGATGGATGGCTACACCTTC	CASRTKGQGMDGYTF
.	TRBJ1-2	.	TRBV10-1	13	TGCGCCAGCAGTGAGCCTCACGAAGCCGGCTACACCTTC	CASSEPHEAGYTF
.	TRBJ1-2	.	TRBV19	15	TGTGCCAGTAGTATAGACGAGCTCGTCAACTATGGCTACACCTTC	CASSIDELVNYGYTF
few	TRBJ1-4	TRBD1	TRBV28	15	TGTGCCAGCAGTCCCCAGGACAGGCGTGAAGAAAAACTGTTTTTT	CASSPQDRREEKLFF
.	TRBJ2-1	.	TRBV30	11	TGTGCCTGGAGTGTACAAAATGAGCAGTTCTTC	CAWSVQNEQFF
.	TRBJ2-3	TRBD2	TRBV5-6	16	TGTGCCAGCAGCTTGGCGGCTAGCGGGGGGGCAGATACGCAGTATTTT	CASSLAASGGADTQYF
.	TRBJ2-1	TRBD2	TRBV19	19	TGTGCCAGTAGTATAGGCCCATTGCGCGGGAGGGACTCCTACAATGAGCAGTTCTTC	CASSIGPLRGRDSYNEQFF
.	TRBJ2-7	.	TRBV5-5	14	TGTGCCAGCAGCTTGGACAGGGTGGTCTACGAGCAGTACTTC	CASSLDRVVYEQYF
.	TRBJ2-5	TRBD2	TRBV7-9	16	TGTGCCAGCAGCTCTACTAGCGGGGGGGCCAGGGAGACCCAGTACTTC	CASSSTSGGARETQYF
.	TRBJ2-7	.	TRBV4-1	11	TGCGCCAGCAGCACAGGGAACGAGCAGTACTTC	CASSTGNEQYF
.	TRBJ2-5	TRBD2	TRBV5-1	16	TGCGCCAGCAGCTCAGGACTAGCGGAGCCCCAAGAGACCCAGTACTTC	CASSSGLAEPQETQYF